This TCR beta chain appears in the sequencing data of a study of blood T cell repertoires in COVID-19 (TCRdb year 2020). Turning to the overall study: Collaborator samples came from the United States, Italy and Spain and covered acute and convalescent phases of COVID-19. Sample metadata almost always included a de-identified subject ID, COVID-19 status, age in years and sex. Samples were obtained from the ongoing ImmuneRACE study (first 160 participants) and from some 1,200 subjects provided by 6 global collaborators. The material from the prospective study consisted of cDNA or gDNA derived from T cells, B-cell-depleted T cells, or PBMCs. The repertoires were released in a freely available public database intended as a resource for research on the immune response to SARS-CoV-2. The dataset comprised deeply sampled blood TCRbeta repertoires from subjects exposed to, actively infected with, or recovered from COVID-19. Where HLA class I and class II types were available, the types were taken from metadata supplied by the sample provider, not from assay-based typing. What the work shows at the level of the full study, not this receptor alone: How much clinical and demographic metadata was included differed by source and by participant, and the metadata was provided uncurated.

As to this clone: Its binding antigen is unknown. Per-base quality was not reported, and no clone a single base away is much larger than it.

Collaborating institutions collected whole blood in K2EDTA tubes following their own protocols. For TCRbeta analysis, collaborators shipped samples as frozen whole blood, isolated PBMCs, or DNA extracted from either of those sample types. The immunoSEQ Assay, a bias-controlled multiplex PCR, was used to amplify TCRbeta CDR3 regions from genomic DNA. The study's own analysis went as follows. The number of nucleated cells in each sample was estimated by amplification of reference gene primers within the assay. To quantify the absolute abundance of each unique TCRbeta CDR3 rearrangement, sequence reads were collapsed and filtered. For each sample, productive Simpson clonality was calculated as the square root of Simpson's diversity index over productive rearrangements. TCRdb took this table from immuneACCESS and kept in-frame rearrangements with V and J called. Such tables lack part of the clones; where checked against another copy, unresolved V genes explain under half of the gap, and the rest is unexplained. V, J and clone size derive from that table, while D and trimming were established from the DNA sequence. For this sample there are about 250,000 clones; 88% appear just once. The top ten hold 1.2% to 1.5% of the sample.

Taken from cysteine to phenylalanine, the CDR3 has 16 residues. The entry retains the CDR3 DNA only, 48 bases that are in frame from base 1. V and J lose 3 bases and 8 bases, and a span of 23 bases separates them. Per the germline V gene (reference sequence), SGHNT is the CDR1 and YYREEE is the CDR2. What was sequenced was peripheral blood. This sequence uses TRBV5-4 and TRBJ1-2, with TRBD1 as a weak D call on 5 bases. This receptor was identified in a man of 80 years or more with acute or convalescent COVID-19. The CDR3 protein: CASSSIGGGSRGGYTF. In nucleotides, the sequence is TGTGCCAGCAGCTCCATTGGGGGGGGATCCCGCGGCGGCTACACCTTC.